These 15 T cell receptor beta chains were sequenced from one sample in a study of blood T cell repertoires in COVID-19. Generated by immunoSEQ multiplex PCR, the TCRdb table keeps only in-frame clones and is missing some. The table includes around 340,000 clones, roughly 90% detected once. Material for sequencing was peripheral blood. These receptors originate from an older woman with COVID-19, enrolled during active disease.

The chain links TRBV6-5 to TRBJ2-3, with TRBD2 as a possible D gene (6 bases). The CDR3 has 12 amino acids. The V gene's germline CDR1 is MNHEY and CDR2 SVGAGI. V gave up 6 bases and J gave up 4 bases, with 8 bases separating them. CDR3 DNA: TGTGCCAGCAGACTAGCTTCAGATACGCAGTATTTT. Protein product: CASRLASDTQYF.

V gene TRBV27 combines with J gene TRBJ1-4; D not certain. Germline V lookup: CDR1 MNHEY, CDR2 SMNVEV (reference sequence). The CDR3 runs to 18 residues. Trimming stripped 3 bases from V and 8 bases from J, with 25 bases between. CDR3 bases: TGTGCCAGCAGTTTGTCGCCGACCTGGGGAGCTCGAGGGGAAAAACTGTTTTTT. Amino acids: CASSLSPTWGARGEKLFF.

This chain links TRBV11-2 with TRBJ1-4, with 9 bases that match TRBD1. The CDR3 extends over 14 amino acids. CDR1 is SGHAT and CDR2 is FQNNGV in the germline V gene. The J segment lost 5 bases and the V segment lost 5 bases, leaving 3 bases of the junction unmatched. The CDR3 nucleotides are TGTGCCAGCAGCCGGGGACAGGGAAATGAAAAACTGTTTTTT. This gives the protein CASSRGQGNEKLFF.

V gene TRBV29-1 combines with J gene TRBJ1-2; D is perhaps TRBD1 (6 bases). The CDR3 has 13 amino acids. Germline lookup yields CDR1 SQVTM and CDR2 ANQGSEA. Between the trimmed V and J ends, which lost 6 bases and 10 bases, there was a span of 21 bases. Here the CDR3 DNA reads TGCAGCGTCGACAGCACAGGGCATTATCCCTACACCTTC. Its translation is CSVDSTGHYPYTF.

The J gene is TRBJ1-5, the V gene TRBV28, with 11 nucleotides matching TRBD1. The CDR3 sequence is 18 residues long. CDR1 MDHEN and CDR2 SYDVKM come from the germline V gene. The ends lost 6 bases at V and 2 bases at J; junction bases unmatched: 12. The CDR3 loop reads CASRYGTGGVRGNQPQHF. The CDR3 DNA follows: TGTGCCAGCAGATATGGGACAGGGGGAGTGAGAGGCAATCAGCCCCAGCATTTT.

This clone has just one count. The rearrangement links TRBV5-6 to TRBJ1-1, with D possibly being TRBD1 (5 bases). The CDR3 length is 12 residues. Trimming took off 0 bases at V and 11 bases at J, with 11 bases between the two ends. CDR1 and CDR2 from the germline V gene are SGHDT and YYEEEE. CDR3 sequence: CASSLAGARAFF. DNA for the CDR3: TGTGCCAGCAGCTTGGCTGGGGCGCGGGCTTTCTTT.

The chain employs TRBV9 and TRBJ2-1; D perhaps matches TRBD2 (6 bases). Looked up from germline, CDR1 is SGDLS and CDR2 is YYNGEE. The CDR3 spans 15 residues. V lost 3 bases to trimming and J lost 0 bases, with 10 bases between them. DNA of the CDR3: TGTGCCAGCAGCGACAGACTAGGCTCCTACAATGAGCAGTTCTTC. It specifies CASSDRLGSYNEQFF. The full variable domain, with the rest looked up from reference TRBV9 and TRBJ2-1, is DSGVTQTPKHLITATGQRVTLRCSPRSGDLSVYWYQQSLDQGLQFLIQYYNGEERAKGNILERFSAQQFPDLHSELNLSSLELGDSALYFCASSDRLGSYNEQFFGPGTRLTVL.

This chain uses TRBV27 with TRBJ2-3; the match to TRBD2 covers 11 bases. The CDR3 extends over 19 amino acids. After removal of 2 bases from V and 0 bases from J, the junction contained 10 bases not matched to a gene. Germline assignment: CDR1 MNHEY and CDR2 SMNVEV (reference sequence). The DNA of the CDR3 is TGTGCCAGCAGTTTACTAGCGGGGGGTACGCCTTCTAGCACAGATACGCAGTATTTT. This sequence encodes CASSLLAGGTPSSTDTQYF.

The chain has TRBV5-1 and TRBJ2-3, with a tentative D call TRBD1 (6 bases). The ends were cut back, 3 bases at V and 1 base at J, with 9 bases in the middle. CDR1 is SGHRS and CDR2 is YFSETQ in the germline V gene. The CDR3 contains 14 residues. The CDR3 DNA follows: TGCGCCAGCAGCTATCAGGGGCGCACAGATACGCAGTATTTT. It encodes CASSYQGRTDTQYF.

This clone was picked up a small number of times. The chain combines TRBV25-1 with TRBJ2-5; 8 positions match TRBD1. J was trimmed by 5 bases and V by 7 bases; bases with no gene match: 6. Germline CDR1 MGHDK, CDR2 SYGVNS. The CDR3 contains 13 residues. The CDR3 spells CASKETGVETQYF. Written as DNA, the CDR3 is TGTGCCAGCAAGGAGACAGGGGTGGAGACCCAGTACTTC.

V is TRBV7-8 and J is TRBJ2-3; TRBD1 might be the D (5 bases). The CDR3 spans 15 residues. Germline lookup yields CDR1 SGHVS and CDR2 FQNEAQ. The V gene lost 5 bases and the J gene lost 0 bases, with 12 bases spanning the gap. This chain's CDR3 is CASSEGDRSTDTQYF. The CDR3 nucleotides read TGTGCCAGCAGCGAAGGCGACAGAAGCACAGATACGCAGTATTTT.

This chain joins TRBV27 and TRBJ1-5; D is unresolved. Trimming shortened V by 5 bases and J by 6 bases, and 20 bases separated the two germline ends. The CDR3 length is 16 residues. Germline CDR1 and CDR2: MNHEY and SMNVEV (reference sequence). As DNA, the CDR3 is TGTGCCAGCAGTCGTTGGACGGGAAGGGCGGGTCAGCCCCAGCATTTT. Translating gives CASSRWTGRAGQPQHF.

The chain recombines TRBV7-9 with TRBJ2-7, with TRBD2 matching 8 bases. This CDR3 has 16 residues. The germline CDR1 and CDR2 sequences are SEHNR and FQNEAQ (reference sequence). V was pared by 5 bases and J by 3 bases, with 12 bases of the junction left unmatched. Written as DNA, the CDR3 is TGTGCCAGCAGCCCCACCCCCGGTAGCGGGGTCTACGAGCAGTACTTC. Its protein is CASSPTPGSGVYEQYF.

J is TRBJ1-5 and V is TRBV29-1; D is perhaps TRBD1 (5 bases). The CDR3 spans 14 residues. V was shortened by 4 bases and J by 1 base, with 11 bases between the two germline ends. Germline-derived CDR1 and CDR2 are SQVTM and ANQGSEA. CDR3 loop: CSVGTGVSNQPQHF. The CDR3 DNA reads TGCAGCGTTGGTACAGGTGTAAGCAATCAGCCCCAGCATTTT. The variable domain in full, with the rest retrieved from reference TRBV29-1 and TRBJ1-5, is SAVISQKPSRDICQRGTSLTIQCQVDSQVTMMFWYRQQPGQSLTLIATANQGSEATYESGFVIDKFPISRPNLTFSTLTVSNMSPEDSSIYLCSVGTGVSNQPQHFGDGTRLSIL.

The genes are TRBV10-3 and TRBJ2-7, with 8 bases that match TRBD2. The germline CDR1 and CDR2 sequences are ENHRY and SYGVKD. CDR3 size: 14 residues. Unmatched junction bases numbered 7, after V lost 8 bases and J lost 1 base. The DNA for the CDR3 is TGTGCCATCTCCCGGGGGGGGAATTCCTACGAGCAGTACTTC. As protein: CAISRGGNSYEQYF.